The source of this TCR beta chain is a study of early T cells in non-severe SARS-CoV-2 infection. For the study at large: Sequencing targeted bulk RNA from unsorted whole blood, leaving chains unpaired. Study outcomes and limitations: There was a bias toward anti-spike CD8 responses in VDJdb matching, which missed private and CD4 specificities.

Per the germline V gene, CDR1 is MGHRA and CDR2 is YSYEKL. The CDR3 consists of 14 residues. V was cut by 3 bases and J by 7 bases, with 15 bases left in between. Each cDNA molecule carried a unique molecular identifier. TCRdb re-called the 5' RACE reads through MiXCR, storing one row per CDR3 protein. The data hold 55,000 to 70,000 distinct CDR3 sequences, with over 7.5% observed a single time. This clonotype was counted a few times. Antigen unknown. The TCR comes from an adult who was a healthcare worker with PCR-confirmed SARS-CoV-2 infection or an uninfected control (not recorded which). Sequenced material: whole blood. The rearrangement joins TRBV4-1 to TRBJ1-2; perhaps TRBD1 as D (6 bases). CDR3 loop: CASSQGTGTSGYTF. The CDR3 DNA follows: TGCGCCAGCAGCCAGGGTACAGGGACTTCTGGCTACACCTTC.